This T cell receptor (beta chain) originates from a study of cytomegalovirus exposure and HLA in healthy donors. CDR1 and CDR2 (germline): WSHSY, SAAADI. CDR3 length: 15 amino acids. V gave up 6 bases and J gave up 4 bases, with 18 bases separating them. PCR involved 60 Vbeta and 13 Jbeta primers. Profiled with immunoSEQ multiplex PCR; TCRdb holds only in-frame clones, not every one. In the table there are 200,000 to 250,000 clones, 83% of which are singletons. Findings of the study overall: Sequencing depth roughly uniform across donors was assumed in presence/absence analyses.

As for this clone: The target antigen is unknown.

The chain is built from TRBV10-2 and TRBJ1-2, with D possibly matching TRBD1 (6 bases). Sequencing was done on a sample of PBMCs. This receptor was taken from a girl aged 10-17 years in good health and CMV-seronegative. CDR3 nucleotide sequence: TGCGCCAGCAGGCCTCCAAGTGGGGGCACCTATGGCTACACCTTC. Its translation is CASRPPSGGTYGYTF.